This T cell receptor beta chain was identified in a study of T-cell reconstitution after alpha-beta-depleted transplantation in children. As it was prepared, the TCRbeta library received unique molecular identifiers. TCRdb analysed the PCR reads with MiXCR anew, one entry per CDR3 protein. The data contain roughly 610,000 distinct CDR3 sequences, about 10% of them seen just once; the ten biggest clones take up less than 5%. Trimming took 6 bases from V and 2 from J; bases not matched to a gene: 5. Looked up from germline, CDR1 is DFQATT and CDR2 is SNEGSKA (reference sequence). The CDR3 runs 14 residues. This clonotype was observed a few times.

The TCR was taken from a human donor who donated a stem cell graft to a child with acute myeloid leukemia. The chain is built from TRBV20-1 and TRBJ2-7; 12 bases align to TRBD2. The sequences come from PBMCs from the stem cell graft donor, collected from the stem cell graft. This chain's CDR3 is CSAPTSGSPYEQYF. The CDR3 DNA sequence: TGCAGTGCCCCGACTAGCGGGAGTCCCTACGAGCAGTACTTC.